Listed below are T cell receptor beta chains from one sample, sequenced in a study of blood T cell repertoires in COVID-19. Data came from immunoSEQ multiplex PCR; TCRdb stores just in-frame clones and leaves some out. In the table there are roughly 190,000 clones, 88% of which are singletons. Specimen: peripheral blood. The source of these receptors is a man aged 25 to 45 with acute or convalescent COVID-19. Each CDR3 is given with its conserved first and last residue. The D gene is left open where the match is weak. Rows may omit the clone size; those that give it use once, few, many or a size class.

abundance	d_gene	v_gene	j_gene	CDR3aa	CDR3nt
.	TRBD2	TRBV28	TRBJ2-4	CASSNGGGAKNIQYF	TGTGCCAGCAGCAACGGGGGGGGAGCCAAAAACATTCAGTACTTC
.	.	TRBV6-5	TRBJ1-2	CASSPREGQDGGYTF	TGTGCCAGCAGTCCTAGGGAGGGCCAAGACGGGGGCTACACCTTC
.	TRBD2	TRBV25-1	TRBJ2-1	CASTWRESYNEQFF	TGTGCCAGCACTTGGCGGGAGTCCTACAATGAGCAGTTCTTC
.	.	TRBV5-1	TRBJ1-6	CASSLTVSRTLHF	TGCGCCAGCAGCTTGACCGTGAGTAGAACCCTCCACTTT
.	TRBD2	TRBV11-3	TRBJ2-5	CASSHSGRAETQYF	TGTGCCAGCAGCCATAGCGGGAGGGCGGAGACCCAGTACTTC
.	.	TRBV29-1	TRBJ1-5	CSVSGSNSNQPQHF	TGCAGCGTTTCTGGGAGTAATAGCAATCAGCCCCAGCATTTT
.	.	TRBV12-3/TRBV12-4	TRBJ2-1	CASSAQLYNEQFF	TGTGCCAGCAGTGCCCAGTTATACAATGAGCAGTTCTTC
.	.	TRBV6-6	TRBJ2-3	CASSYGASITDTQYF	TGTGCCAGCAGTTACGGGGCCAGTATCACAGATACGCAGTATTTT
.	TRBD1	TRBV27	TRBJ1-2	CASSSRQGLRGISGYTF	TGTGCCAGCAGTTCGCGACAGGGGCTCCGGGGAATTAGTGGCTACACCTTC
.	.	TRBV10-1	TRBJ1-2	CASSPGAGYGYTF	TGCGCCAGCAGTCCTGGGGCTGGCTATGGCTACACCTTC
.	TRBD2	TRBV24-1	TRBJ2-1	CATKGLARNEQFF	TGTGCCACCAAGGGACTAGCGAGGAATGAGCAGTTCTTC
.	.	TRBV19	TRBJ2-1	CASSMRGGYNEQFF	TGTGCCAGTAGTATGAGGGGGGGTTACAATGAGCAGTTCTTC
.	.	TRBV12-2	TRBJ2-1	CASRFVTGAYNEQFF	TGTGCAAGTCGCTTCGTGACCGGAGCCTACAATGAGCAGTTCTTC
.	.	TRBV7-6	TRBJ2-7	CASSLVTSIPSEQYF	TGTGCCAGCAGCTTAGTTACATCCATACCGTCGGAGCAGTACTTC
.	TRBD1	TRBV11-2	TRBJ2-3	CASSRERGLADTQYF	TGTGCCAGCAGCCGTGAGAGGGGGCTCGCAGATACGCAGTATTTT
.	.	TRBV5-4	TRBJ2-7	CASSLLGDEQYF	TGTGCCAGCAGCTTGCTAGGGGATGAGCAGTACTTC
.	.	TRBV29-1	TRBJ2-1	CSVGRGGQEYNEQFF	TGCAGCGTTGGAAGGGGGGGACAGGAGTACAATGAGCAGTTCTTC
.	.	TRBV7-9	TRBJ2-2	CASSLGDGGTHTGELFF	TGTGCCAGCAGCTTAGGGGACGGCGGGACGCACACCGGGGAGCTGTTTTTT
once	.	TRBV6-6	TRBJ1-1	CASSYSSPGRGAFF	TGTGCCAGCAGTTACTCCTCGCCCGGGAGGGGCGCTTTCTTT
.	TRBD2	TRBV5-1	TRBJ2-3	CASSVTSGRTTDTQYF	TGCGCCAGCAGCGTGACTAGCGGGAGGACCACAGATACGCAGTATTTT
.	.	TRBV7-2	TRBJ2-7	CASSFWDINYEQYF	TGTGCCAGCAGCTTTTGGGACATAAACTACGAGCAGTACTTC
.	.	TRBV25-1	TRBJ1-6	CASSPTRQPNSPLHF	TGTGCCAGCAGCCCTACGCGACAGCCGAATTCACCCCTCCACTTT
.	.	TRBV28	TRBJ1-5	CASSSGTYSNQPQHF	TGTGCCAGCAGCAGCGGGACATATAGCAATCAGCCCCAGCATTTT
.	TRBD1	TRBV28	TRBJ1-2	CASTPTGGYGYTF	TGTGCCAGCACCCCGACAGGGGGCTATGGCTACACCTTC
.	.	TRBV12-3/TRBV12-4	TRBJ1-1	CASSYLSEAFF	TGTGCCAGCAGCTACCTGTCTGAAGCTTTCTTT
.	.	TRBV6-1	TRBJ1-5	CASSESTLTDSNQPQHF	TGTGCCAGCAGTGAATCGACCCTAACAGATAGCAATCAGCCCCAGCATTTT
.	.	TRBV19	TRBJ1-6	CASSWGSWTARQNSPLHF	TGTGCCAGTAGTTGGGGCTCATGGACGGCCAGACAGAATTCACCCCTCCACTTT
.	TRBD2	TRBV9	TRBJ2-3	CASSVGRGRGADTQYF	TGTGCCAGCAGCGTAGGTCGCGGGAGGGGAGCAGATACGCAGTATTTT
.	TRBD1	TRBV10-3	TRBJ1-1	CAISEGRDSEAFF	TGTGCCATCAGTGAAGGGCGGGACAGCGAAGCTTTCTTT